Presented here are 26 T cell receptor beta chains from one specimen sequenced in a study of shared clonotypes between healthy human individuals. Assay used: immunoSEQ multiplex PCR; TCRdb lists only in-frame clones, some missing. The profile covers around 1,000,000 clones, with 60% to 80% appearing a single time and 0.85% to 1% taken by the ten largest. The source material was memory CD4+ T cells from PBMCs. Subset described: CD45RA-negative fraction. The receptors shown here come from a man between 18 and 35 years old in good health. Some clones in this sample may be carry-over from other donors' samples.

The rearrangement joins TRBV18 to TRBJ2-3; D gene uncertain. Trimming removed 5 bases from V and 1 base from J, with 10 bases in between. This CDR3 region has 14 residues. Germline V gene sequence: CDR1 KGHSH, CDR2 LQKENI. In DNA, the CDR3 is TGTGCCAGCTCATCCACCCCCGGCACAGATACGCAGTATTTT. Protein: CASSSTPGTDTQYF.

The chain carries TRBV7-9 and TRBJ1-2; tentatively, D is TRBD1 (6 bases). The V and J ends lost 5 bases and 4 bases respectively, with 17 bases between them. The CDR3 is 15 amino acids. Germline CDR1 reads SEHNR; CDR2 reads FQNEAQ (reference sequence). The CDR3 protein is CASSPRDTRTYGYTF. In nucleotides, the CDR3 is TGTGCCAGCAGCCCCCGGGACACCCGAACCTATGGCTACACCTTC.

CDR3 loop: CASSPSGFNYGYTF. The CDR3 nucleotides are TGTGCCAGCAGCCCGAGCGGGTTCAACTATGGCTACACCTTC. The genes are TRBV7-9 and TRBJ1-2; unclear D gene. V shed 5 bases and J shed 2 bases, with 12 bases lying between them. Per the germline V gene, CDR1 is SEHNR and CDR2 is FQNEAQ (reference sequence). This CDR3 region has 14 residues.

This clone was seen only once. The chain has TRBV7-9 and TRBJ2-5; tentative D call: TRBD1 (5 bases). The germline V gene has CDR1 SEHNR and CDR2 FQNEAQ (reference sequence). The CDR3 is 15 amino acids. V lost 2 bases to trimming and J lost 4 bases, with 14 bases between them. The CDR3 bases are TGTGCCAGCAGCTTAACCACCAGGGTCGGAGAGACCCAGTACTTC. Translating it yields CASSLTTRVGETQYF.

Turning to this clone: This CDR3 is also generated by other DNA sequences in the sample. V usage is TRBV20-1 and J usage is TRBJ2-7, with D perhaps TRBD2 (5 bases). This CDR3 is built from 11 residues. Germline-derived CDR1 and CDR2 are DFQATT and SNEGSKA (reference sequence). Trimming took 5 bases from V and 3 from J, leaving 8 bases between them. The CDR3 coding sequence is TGCAGTGCTCGGAGCGGCTACGAGCAGTACTTC. Its protein is CSARSGYEQYF.

The chain employs TRBV19 and TRBJ2-1; 7 bases align to TRBD2. The junction had 21 bases not matched to a gene; V was cut back by 3 bases and J by 10 bases. There are 18 residues in the CDR3. Germline CDR1 is LNHDA and CDR2 is SQIVND (reference sequence). CDR3 in DNA: TGTGCCAGTAGTATTCAGTGGGCTAGCGGAGCCATTTTTTCGGAGCAGTTCTTC. It codes for CASSIQWASGAIFSEQFF.

The V gene is TRBV18, the J gene TRBJ2-7, with D perhaps given as TRBD1 or TRBD2 (5 bases each). CDR3 size: 15 residues. CDR1 KGHSH and CDR2 LQKENI come from the germline V gene. V was cut by 4 bases and J by 2 bases, with 15 bases left in between. The CDR3 region has the DNA TGTGCCAGCTCACTGATGGGACCCGAACCCTACGAGCAGTACTTC. Amino acids: CASSLMGPEPYEQYF.

The chain carries TRBV7-2 and TRBJ2-3; D not resolved. CDR3 length: 14 amino acids. V was shortened by 3 bases and J by 3 bases, with 10 bases between the two germline ends. The germline gives CDR1 SGHTA, CDR2 FQGNSA. The CDR3 coding sequence is TGTGCCAGCAGCTTTACATTGAGTACAGATACGCAGTATTTT. Translated: CASSFTLSTDTQYF.

This chain joins TRBV7-8 and TRBJ2-1, with D perhaps matching TRBD2 (6 bases). The CDR3 is made up of 20 amino acids. Germline assignment: CDR1 SGHVS and CDR2 FQNEAQ. Trimming removed 0 bases at V and 0 bases at J, with 21 bases between. In nucleotides, the CDR3 is TGTGCCAGCAGCTTAGCTAGCGGCAGTCATCAGCGGAGCTCCTACAATGAGCAGTTCTTC. Protein sequence: CASSLASGSHQRSSYNEQFF.

J is TRBJ1-4 and V is TRBV5-1, with D tentatively TRBD1 (6 bases). Per the germline V gene, CDR1 is SGHRS and CDR2 is YFSETQ. V was shortened by 1 base and J by 5 bases, with 12 bases between the two germline ends. The CDR3 extends over 15 amino acids. The CDR3 nucleotides read TGCGCCAGCAGCTTGACTGGACAGCGGAATGAAAAACTGTTTTTT. This translates into CASSLTGQRNEKLFF.

This rearrangement joins TRBV9 to TRBJ1-5; 8 nucleotides align to TRBD1. This CDR3 comprises 15 residues. Looked up from germline, CDR1 is SGDLS and CDR2 is YYNGEE. Germline trimming cut 3 bases from V and 7 bases from J; bases unmatched to any gene: 9. The CDR3 DNA reads TGTGCCAGCAGCGACGGGACAGGCCGGGAGCAGCCCCAGCATTTT. Its protein product is CASSDGTGREQPQHF.

The count of this clone is one. The V gene is TRBV27, the J gene TRBJ2-7; 8 positions agree with TRBD1. The CDR3 is 15 residues long. CDR1 and CDR2 from the germline V gene are MNHEY and SMNVEV (reference sequence). The junction had 8 bases not matched to a gene; V was cut back by 5 bases and J by 2 bases. The CDR3 loop reads CASSPRDRPTYEQYF. CDR3 nucleotides: TGTGCCAGCAGTCCTCGGGACAGGCCAACCTACGAGCAGTACTTC.

The chain has TRBV28 and TRBJ2-1; possible D gene TRBD2, 5 bases. Germline-derived CDR1 and CDR2 are MDHEN and SYDVKM. Trimming cost V 3 bases and J 4 bases, with 13 bases left between them. The CDR3 spans 15 residues. DNA for the CDR3: TGTGCCAGCAGTTTCACCAGCGGCCGTTACAATGAGCAGTTCTTC. Amino acid sequence: CASSFTSGRYNEQFF.

The chain joins TRBV6-5 to TRBJ2-1; D remains unclear. The germline V gene encodes CDR1 MNHEY and CDR2 SVGAGI. The germline V and J ends were trimmed by 7 bases and 5 bases, with 12 bases remaining between them. The CDR3 spans 13 residues. The CDR3 DNA sequence: TGTGCCAGCACTCAGGACGGAAACAATGAGCAGTTCTTC. Translated, it gives CASTQDGNNEQFF.

The chain is built from TRBV11-3 and TRBJ2-3; TRBD1 is a possible D gene (7 bases). The CDR3 length is 13 residues. Germline CDR1 and CDR2: SGHNT and YENEEA. Trimming cost V 5 bases and J 7 bases, with 13 bases left between them. The CDR3 loop is CASSLQGGYTQYF. DNA for the CDR3: TGTGCCAGCAGCCTCCAGGGGGGATATACGCAGTATTTT.

The V call is TRBV4-2, the J call TRBJ2-7; D is perhaps TRBD1 (6 bases). The germline gives CDR1 LGHNA, CDR2 YNFKEQ. CDR3 length equals 16 residues. V was cut by 3 bases and J by 2 bases, with 17 bases left in between. The CDR3 here is CASSQEPGHQTYEQYF. Written as DNA, the CDR3 is TGTGCCAGCAGCCAGGAGCCGGGACACCAGACCTACGAGCAGTACTTC.

CDR3 nucleotide sequence: TGTGCCAGCAGCTTAGCCCGCTGGGGGAAAGAAGATACGCAGTATTTT. It is translated as CASSLARWGKEDTQYF. The chain combines TRBV7-8 with TRBJ2-3, with D possibly being TRBD1 or TRBD2 (5 bases each). Trimming took 0 bases from V and 5 from J, leaving 15 bases between them. Germline lookup yields CDR1 SGHVS and CDR2 FQNEAQ. The CDR3 runs to 16 residues. Full variable domain (outside the CDR3, taken from reference TRBV7-8 and TRBJ2-3): GAGVSQSPRYKVAKRGQDVALRCDPISGHVSLFWYQQALGQGPEFLTYFQNEAQLDKSGLPSDRFFAERPEGSVSTLKIQRTQQEDSAVYLCASSLARWGKEDTQYFGPGTRLTVL.

The rearrangement joins TRBV15 to TRBJ2-5; 8 positions match TRBD2. The CDR3 consists of 14 residues. Losses at the gene ends were 1 base for V and 5 bases for J; bases not matched to a gene: 3. The germline V gene has CDR1 LNHNV and CDR2 YYDKDF (reference sequence). The CDR3 bases are TGTGCCACCAGCAGAGGTCCTAGCGGGGAGACCCAGTACTTC. It specifies CATSRGPSGETQYF.

The V and J genes are TRBV6-5 and TRBJ2-1, with TRBD2 matching over 7 bases. Germline V gene lookup returns CDR1 MNHEY and CDR2 SVGAGI. V shed 6 bases, J shed 3 bases, and the junction held 8 bases outside the gene matches. The CDR3 contains 15 residues. The CDR3: CASSPAASGYNEQFF. The CDR3 DNA sequence: TGTGCCAGCAGCCCGGCGGCTAGCGGCTACAATGAGCAGTTCTTC.

The gene calls are TRBV6-6 and TRBJ2-7; 12 bases match TRBD1. The CDR3 runs 15 residues. V lost 7 bases, J lost 7 bases, and 11 bases stayed unmatched. Germline CDR1 and CDR2: MNHNY and SVGAGI (reference sequence). CDR3 in DNA: TGTGCCAGCAACCGTGCGGGACAGGGGGCGGTTGAGCAGTACTTC. Residues: CASNRAGQGAVEQYF.

This clone was found a few times. This sequence is one base from a far larger clone and is likely a read error. The chain recombines TRBV6-6 with TRBJ1-1; D gene uncertain. There are 13 residues in the CDR3. Germline V gene data show CDR1 as MNHNY and CDR2 as SVGAGI (reference sequence). V gave up 5 bases and J gave up 3 bases, with 10 bases separating them. CDR3 coding DNA: TGTGCCAGCAGTCGAACAGAGGACACTGAAGCTTTCTTT. Protein: CASSRTEDTEAFF.

This sequence joins TRBV5-6 and TRBJ1-1; possible D gene TRBD1, 6 bases. Germline CDR1 is SGHDT and CDR2 is YYEEEE. V was clipped by 4 bases and J by 5 bases, with 15 bases between them. The CDR3 covers 14 residues. The chain's CDR3 is CASSLSPTGTEAFF. CDR3 nucleotide sequence: TGTGCCAGCAGCCTTTCCCCCACAGGGACTGAAGCTTTCTTT.

As to this clone: A far larger clone differs by one base, so this is likely a read error. Distinct nucleotide sequences in the sample also encode this CDR3. This CDR3 reads CASSGTTVSRPQHF. The CDR3 DNA is TGCGCCAGCAGCGGGACAACGGTAAGCAGGCCCCAGCATTTT. This chain uses TRBV28 with TRBJ1-5, with D tentatively TRBD1 (6 bases). CDR3 length equals 14 residues. CDR1 and CDR2 (germline): MDHEN, SYDVKM.

The chain links TRBV11-2 to TRBJ1-5; 12 bases agree with TRBD1. The CDR3 covers 15 residues. Per the germline V gene, CDR1 is SGHAT and CDR2 is FQNNGV. The ends lost 6 bases at V and 7 bases at J; junction bases unmatched: 7. DNA for the CDR3: TGTGCCAGCAGTCCCGGGACAGGGGGCAGGCAGCCCCAGCATTTT. Protein sequence: CASSPGTGGRQPQHF.

The gene calls are TRBV4-3 and TRBJ1-3, with TRBD1 as a possible D gene (5 bases). Germline V lookup: CDR1 LGHNA, CDR2 YSLEER. The CDR3 extends over 14 amino acids. Deletions cut 0 bases from V and 7 bases from J, with 10 bases between. The DNA for the CDR3 is TGCGCCAGCAGCCAAGATCAGGGCGCGAACACCATATATTTT. Protein: CASSQDQGANTIYF.

This clone was seen at least ten times. This chain connects TRBV7-2 to TRBJ2-7, with D hard to call. Germline V gene data show CDR1 as SGHTA and CDR2 as FQGNSA. V gave up 4 bases and J gave up 3 bases, with 13 bases separating them. The CDR3 is made up of 14 amino acids. CDR3: CASSSQFGGYEQYF. As DNA, the CDR3 is TGTGCCAGCAGCTCCCAGTTCGGCGGCTACGAGCAGTACTTC.